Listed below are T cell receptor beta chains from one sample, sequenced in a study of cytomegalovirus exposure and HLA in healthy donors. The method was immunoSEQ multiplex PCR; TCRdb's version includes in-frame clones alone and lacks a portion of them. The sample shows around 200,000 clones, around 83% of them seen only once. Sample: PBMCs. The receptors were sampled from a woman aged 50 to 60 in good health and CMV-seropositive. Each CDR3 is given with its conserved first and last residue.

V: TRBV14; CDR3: CASSPSRTRSYEQYF
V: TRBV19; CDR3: CASSSGTGFYGYTF
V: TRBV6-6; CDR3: CASSYSSTVSDTQYF
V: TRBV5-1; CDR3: CASSLRDRVAYEQYF
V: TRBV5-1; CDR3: CASSLVGAGTYEQYF
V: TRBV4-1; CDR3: CASSRDRVSTEAFF
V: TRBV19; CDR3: CASSPRQGPNTEAFF
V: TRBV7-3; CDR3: CASSLTGPGESPLHF
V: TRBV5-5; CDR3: CASRMQGGKAFF
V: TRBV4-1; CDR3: CASSPGQGLNSSPLHF